This TCR beta chain was sequenced in a study of identical twins. As to this clonotype: Its antigen remains unknown.

Trimming cost V 1 base and J 5 bases, with 9 bases left between them. This CDR3 has 14 residues. The germline V gene encodes CDR1 SEHNR and CDR2 FQNEAQ (reference sequence). Overall study findings and caveats: Out-of-frame alpha sequences common to twins exhibited a surplus of low generation probability. Among beta out-of-frame sequences, excess sharing between twins appeared weaker.

cDNA carried unique molecular identifiers, and a universal primer site was added by template switching. In TCRdb, the 5' RACE reads were re-called with MiXCR into one record per CDR3 protein. The repertoire holds approximately 220,000 distinct CDR3 sequences, with roughly 9.4% as singletons. The chain recombines TRBV7-9 with TRBJ2-1; D call uncertain. What was sequenced was memory (CD45RO+) T cells sorted from blood. The clonotype was recovered from a woman under 30 in good health. CDR3 protein: CASSLGSRDNEQFF. The CDR3 DNA reads as TGTGCCAGCAGCTTAGGGTCACGGGACAATGAGCAGTTCTTC.